This TCR beta chain was observed in a study of graft-versus-host responses after intestinal transplantation. Study background: Multivisceral, liver-intestinal, or isolated intestinal grafts were transplanted into recipients. Anti-thymocyte globulin served as induction for all recipients, who then took tacrolimus and steroids for 2 to 4 years.

Produced via immunoSEQ multiplex PCR; TCRdb's table is partial and in-frame only. The sample has about 40,000 clones; 91% are singletons. As regards this clone: The antigen remains undetermined.

V lost 6 bases to trimming and J lost 0 bases; unmatched junction nucleotides: 9. The CDR3 is 15 amino acids. Germline values: CDR1 SQVTM, CDR2 ANQGSEA. Study outcomes and limitations: GvH clones surfaced in recipient marrow, some emerging earlier in ileum or blood.

The sequencing here drew on PBMCs, taken 314 days after intestinal transplant. The chain has TRBV29-1 and TRBJ1-1; 8 bases are a match to TRBD1. This TCR came from a human patient who received an intestinal transplant, so some T cells may come from the graft donor. CDR3 nucleotide sequence: TGCAGCGTCTCACTCCGGGACAGGTTGAACACTGAAGCTTTCTTT. Translating it yields CSVSLRDRLNTEAFF. Using reference TRBV29-1 and TRBJ1-1 for the parts outside the CDR3, the full variable domain is SAVISQKPSRDICQRGTSLTIQCQVDSQVTMMFWYRQQPGQSLTLIATANQGSEATYESGFVIDKFPISRPNLTFSTLTVSNMSPEDSSIYLCSVSLRDRLNTEAFFGQGTRLTVV.